Listed below are T cell receptor beta chains from one sample, sequenced in a study of naive and memory T cell subsets. One entry per CDR3 protein, called by TCRdb with MiXCR from the UMI-ligation and nested PCR reads. The sample holds roughly 140,000 distinct CDR3 sequences, approximately 21% seen once. Sequencing used naive CD8+ T cells from blood. The source of these receptors is a human donor in good health. CDR3s include the opening cysteine and the closing phenylalanine or tryptophan. D genes are given only for firm matches. For some rows the clone size is stated as once, few or many, or as a class when expanded; others skip it.

CDR3,DNA,size,D,V,J
CASSLVGDDYNYNEQFF,TGTGCCAGCAGCTTAGTAGGGGACGACTACAACTACAATGAGCAGTTCTTC,NA,NA,TRBV7-2,TRBJ2-1
CSGTGTSGTSSYNEQFF,TGCAGCGGTACCGGGACTAGCGGGACCAGCTCCTACAATGAGCAGTTCTTC,NA,TRBD2,TRBV29-1,TRBJ2-1
CSELAGGELFF,TGCAGCGAGTTAGCGGGAGGGGAGCTGTTTTTT,many,TRBD2,TRBV29-1,TRBJ2-2
CASKDYPPNNEQFF,TGCGCCAGTAAGGACTACCCCCCTAACAATGAGCAGTTCTTC,NA,NA,TRBV4-1,TRBJ2-1
CASSLLSNQPQHF,TGTGCCAGCAGTTTACTGAGCAATCAGCCCCAGCATTTT,few,NA,TRBV12-3/TRBV12-4,TRBJ1-5
CASSDPPGSEQYF,TGTGCCAGCAGCGACCCTCCCGGCTCCGAGCAGTACTTC,few,NA,TRBV9,TRBJ2-7
CASSQSRTGSDEKLFF,TGTGCCAGCAGCCAGAGCCGGACAGGTTCGGATGAAAAACTGTTTTTT,few,TRBD1,TRBV3-1,TRBJ1-4
CASSEARVGPRLDTEAFF,TGTGCCAGCAGTGAAGCGCGGGTCGGACCTCGTTTGGACACTGAAGCTTTCTTT,NA,NA,TRBV2,TRBJ1-1
CASSYSIQGAMNTEAFF,TGTGCCAGCAGTTACTCGATACAGGGGGCGATGAACACTGAAGCTTTCTTT,few,TRBD1,TRBV6-5,TRBJ1-1
CASSLAAGSADTQYF,TGTGCCAGCAGCTTAGCGGCCGGTTCCGCAGATACGCAGTATTTT,few,NA,TRBV7-6,TRBJ2-3
CSVEGSGRSAYNEQFF,TGCAGCGTTGAAGGTAGCGGGAGGTCCGCCTACAATGAGCAGTTCTTC,NA,TRBD2,TRBV29-1,TRBJ2-1
CASSYSTNTGELFF,TGTGCCAGCAGTTACTCCACGAACACCGGGGAGCTGTTTTTT,few,NA,TRBV6-2/TRBV6-3,TRBJ2-2
CASSLAVLPQETQYF,TGTGCCAGCAGCTTAGCGGTGTTACCACAAGAGACCCAGTACTTC,many,NA,TRBV7-6,TRBJ2-5
CATSRDRFPVLSYEQYF,TGTGCCACCAGCAGAGATCGGTTCCCGGTCCTCTCCTACGAGCAGTACTTC,few,NA,TRBV15,TRBJ2-7
CASSSQGHTEAFF,TGTGCCAGCAGTTCCCAGGGGCACACTGAAGCTTTCTTT,NA,NA,TRBV28,TRBJ1-1
CATSRTGQGVSEAFF,TGTGCCACCAGCAGAACCGGACAGGGGGTCTCTGAAGCTTTCTTT,NA,TRBD1,TRBV15,TRBJ1-1
CSAREYQGPDEQFF,TGCAGTGCTAGAGAGTATCAGGGGCCCGATGAGCAGTTCTTC,NA,NA,TRBV20-1,TRBJ2-1
CASSYSTFVDRAGYEQFF,TGTGCCAGCAGTTACTCGACTTTCGTCGACAGGGCTGGATATGAGCAGTTCTTC,few,TRBD1,TRBV6-5,TRBJ2-1
CASSETASIAGGPSDTQYF,TGTGCCAGCAGTGAGACCGCCTCAATAGCGGGAGGGCCCTCGGATACGCAGTATTTT,NA,TRBD2,TRBV6-1,TRBJ2-3
CSARDEGDNEQFF,TGCAGTGCTAGGGACGAGGGGGACAATGAGCAGTTCTTC,few,NA,TRBV20-1,TRBJ2-1
CASSQEGFGTANEKLFF,TGTGCCAGCAGCCAAGAGGGTTTCGGGACGGCGAATGAAAAACTGTTTTTT,few,NA,TRBV14,TRBJ1-4
CASSLLAHNEQFF,TGTGCCAGCAGCTTACTAGCGCACAATGAGCAGTTCTTC,NA,NA,TRBV11-2,TRBJ2-1
CASSYLLSNEQFF,TGTGCCAGCAGCTACCTTTTGAGCAATGAGCAGTTCTTC,NA,NA,TRBV11-2,TRBJ2-1
CAISEPSGSGYEQYF,TGTGCCATCAGTGAACCTAGCGGGAGTGGTTACGAGCAGTACTTC,few,TRBD2,TRBV10-3,TRBJ2-7
CATSDPYGETQYF,TGTGCCACCAGTGACCCTTACGGGGAGACCCAGTACTTC,few,NA,TRBV24-1,TRBJ2-5
CASSLIRDREQYF,TGCGCCAGCAGCCTTATCCGGGACCGCGAGCAGTACTTC,few,NA,TRBV4-1,TRBJ2-7
CASSLELLEEQYF,TGCGCCAGCAGCTTGGAGCTTCTTGAAGAGCAGTACTTC,NA,NA,TRBV5-1,TRBJ2-7
CASSSISGSRSYEQYF,TGTGCCAGCAGTTCGATAAGCGGGAGCCGCTCCTACGAGCAGTACTTC,NA,TRBD2,TRBV5-5,TRBJ2-7
CSVRGATGSVSFSYEQHF,TGCAGCGTTCGAGGGGCTACAGGTTCCGTTTCCTTTTCCTACGAGCAGCACTTC,NA,NA,TRBV29-1,TRBJ2-7
CASSYSASGRRETQYF,TGTGCCAGCAGTTACTCGGCTAGCGGGAGAAGGGAGACCCAGTACTTC,few,TRBD2,TRBV6-5,TRBJ2-5
CASSPGQGQETQYF,TGTGCCAGCAGCCCGGGACAGGGCCAAGAGACCCAGTACTTC,NA,TRBD1,TRBV7-9,TRBJ2-5
CAWSLQGNEQFF,TGTGCCTGGAGCCTCCAGGGGAATGAGCAGTTCTTC,NA,NA,TRBV30,TRBJ2-1
CATSDYDSRHGYTF,TGTGCCACCAGTGATTATGACAGCAGGCATGGCTACACCTTC,NA,NA,TRBV24-1,TRBJ1-2
CASRDGPEAFF,TGTGCCAGCAGGGACGGCCCTGAAGCTTTCTTT,NA,NA,TRBV28,TRBJ1-1
CASSLATSGRTDTQYF,TGTGCCAGCAGCTTAGCAACTAGCGGACGCACAGATACGCAGTATTTT,few,TRBD2,TRBV7-9,TRBJ2-3
CSARERYQETQYF,TGCAGTGCTAGAGAGAGGTACCAAGAGACCCAGTACTTC,NA,NA,TRBV20-1,TRBJ2-5
CASSPRGSYGYTF,TGTGCCAGCAGTCCCCGCGGATCCTATGGCTACACCTTC,NA,NA,TRBV6-5,TRBJ1-2
CASRGTGEGAYEQYF,TGTGCCAGCAGAGGTACGGGAGAGGGGGCCTACGAGCAGTACTTC,few,NA,TRBV6-5,TRBJ2-7
CASSYGAGTGELFF,TGTGCCAGCAGTTATGGGGCAGGGACCGGGGAGCTGTTTTTT,few,NA,TRBV6-2/TRBV6-3,TRBJ2-2
CASTAGSGPYEQYF,TGTGCCAGCACGGCCGGTAGCGGTCCGTACGAGCAGTACTTC,NA,NA,TRBV27,TRBJ2-7
CATRSSLGSGYTF,TGTGCCACCAGGAGCAGCCTGGGGTCTGGCTACACCTTC,NA,NA,TRBV15,TRBJ1-2
CASSLRRPHEQFF,TGTGCCAGCAGCTTACGCAGGCCCCATGAGCAGTTCTTC,few,NA,TRBV7-2,TRBJ2-1
CASSLFARGAHEQYF,TGTGCCAGCAGCTTGTTTGCCAGGGGAGCTCACGAGCAGTACTTC,few,NA,TRBV5-6,TRBJ2-7
CASSLAGRTEEQGNNQPQHF,TGCGCCAGCAGCTTGGCCGGACGGACAGAAGAACAAGGAAACAATCAGCCCCAGCATTTT,NA,NA,TRBV5-1,TRBJ1-5
CASSRLAGGPYNEQFF,TGTGCCAGCAGCAGACTAGCGGGAGGGCCGTACAATGAGCAGTTCTTC,NA,TRBD2,TRBV13,TRBJ2-1
CASSHPGENEAFF,TGCGCCAGCAGCCATCCAGGGGAAAATGAAGCTTTCTTT,NA,NA,TRBV4-1,TRBJ1-1
CASWVHANEQYF,TGTGCCAGCTGGGTTCATGCGAACGAGCAGTACTTC,NA,NA,TRBV6-2/TRBV6-3,TRBJ2-7
CASRGSGSSYNEQFF,TGTGCCAGCAGAGGTAGCGGGAGCTCCTACAATGAGCAGTTCTTC,few,TRBD2,TRBV28,TRBJ2-1
CSLGAGLVYEQYF,TGCAGTCTCGGGGCGGGACTGGTATACGAGCAGTACTTC,few,NA,TRBV20-1,TRBJ2-7
CASSNGPRGTEAFF,TGTGCCAGCAGCAACGGACCAAGAGGGACTGAAGCTTTCTTT,many,NA,TRBV7-9,TRBJ1-1
CASSQDLTSTEQFF,TGTGCCAGCAGCCAAGATCTGACTAGCACTGAGCAGTTCTTC,few,TRBD2,TRBV14,TRBJ2-1
CASSQREGLDTQYF,TGCGCCAGCAGTCAACGGGAGGGGTTAGATACGCAGTATTTT,NA,TRBD2,TRBV23-1,TRBJ2-3